Shown below are 25 T cell receptor beta chains from a single sample sequenced in a study of T cell clonality in common variable immunodeficiency. Notes on the study in general: In common variable immunodeficiency, TCR beta chains reportedly carried fewer deletions and N-nucleotide insertions.

Their cognate antigens are unknown. The protocol was immunoSEQ multiplex PCR, while the TCRdb copy is restricted to in-frame clones and leaves out a portion. Listed for the sample are about 25,000 clones, none seen a single time. Material for sequencing was peripheral blood mononuclear cells. The receptors come from a human donor with common variable immunodeficiency.

To note about this clone: The read gets to within 3 residues of the CDR3 end, and the germline J gene fills in the rest. The gene calls are TRBV7-8 and TRBJ2-7; 9 bases match TRBD1. Trimming cost V 5 bases and J 5 bases; bases outside gene matches: 4. Germline assignment: CDR1 SGHVS and CDR2 FQNEAQ. This CDR3 has 13 residues. CDR3 protein: CASSKGQGNEQYF. The sequenced CDR3 bases are TGTGCCAGCAGCAAGGGACAGGGCAACGAG.

Concerning this clone: The CDR3 end is not reached by the read, which stops 3 residues before it; the germline J gene fills it in. This chain joins TRBV5-4 and TRBJ2-7, with D tentatively TRBD1 (6 bases). With 4 bases removed from V and 6 bases from J, the gap between germline ends came to 8 bases. Per the germline V gene, CDR1 is SGHNT and CDR2 is YYREEE (reference sequence). The CDR3 runs to 11 residues. CDR3 in amino acids: CASSPGVEQYF. CDR3 bases read: TGTGCCAGCAGCCCAGGGGTCGAG.

As concerns this clone: The CDR3 end lies 3 residues beyond the end of the read and is filled in from the germline J gene. The rearrangement links TRBV7-9 to TRBJ1-2; D might be TRBD1 (6 bases). The CDR3 sequence is 11 residues long. Germline assignment: CDR1 SEHNR and CDR2 FQNEAQ (reference sequence). V lost 3 bases and J lost 7, with 6 bases in between. The CDR3 sequence is CASSLDSGYTF. The covered CDR3 bases are TGTGCCAGCAGCTTGGACAGTGGC.

A few counts support this clone. With the read ending 3 residues before the CDR3 end, the germline J gene is used to fill in that end. The chain is built from TRBV18 and TRBJ1-1; possible D gene TRBD1, 6 bases. The V gene's germline CDR1 is KGHSH and CDR2 LQKENI. Trimming removed 6 bases at V and 1 base at J, with 12 bases between. The CDR3 has 14 amino acids. The CDR3 sequence: CASSQDRPNTEAFF. Incomplete CDR3 DNA: TGTGCCAGCTCTCAAGACAGGCCGAACACTGAA.

This clone came up many times. The sequenced CDR3 bases are TGTGCCAGCAGCTCGGGGACTAGCGGGAAACGGGCTGAG. Amino acids: CASSSGTSGKRAE. The full CDR3 sequence reads CASSSGTSGKRAEQFF. This chain links TRBV7-8 with TRBJ2-1, with 13 bases fitting TRBD2. The observed sequence ends 3 residues before the CDR3 terminus, with the missing tail filled in from the germline J gene. Germline CDR1 reads SGHVS; CDR2 reads FQNEAQ. This CDR3 is built from 16 residues. Trimming removed 4 bases from V and 9 bases from J; junction bases left unmatched: 9.

This clone was counted a few times. The CDR3 is cut off 3 residues early in the read; its end comes from the germline J gene. The rearrangement uses TRBV5-1 and TRBJ2-5; 11 nucleotides line up with TRBD2. Germline loops: CDR1 SGHRS, CDR2 YFSETQ. The CDR3 runs 16 residues. The V segment lost 4 bases and the J segment 0 bases; nucleotides outside the gene matches: 5. The CDR3 loop is CASSVGTSGYQETQYF. The sequenced part of the CDR3 DNA is TGCGCCAGCAGCGTCGGGACTAGCGGATACCAAGAGACC.

This clone was seen a handful of times. The read stops 3 residues short of the end of the CDR3; the missing end is completed from the germline J gene. The chain combines TRBV2 with TRBJ1-3; 8 bases match TRBD1. The germline gives CDR1 SNHLY, CDR2 FYNNEI. V shed 4 bases and J 1 base; nucleotides not matched to a gene: 0. CDR3 length equals 14 residues. CDR3 in amino acids: CASSGTGSGNTIYF. The covered CDR3 bases are TGTGCCAGCAGTGGGACAGGGTCTGGAAACACC.

Many counts were recorded for this clone. Read data end 3 residues before the CDR3 end; the end is taken from the germline J gene. The chain links TRBV18 to TRBJ2-1; TRBD2 matches 10 bases. The CDR3 extends over 16 amino acids. The V gene's germline CDR1 is KGHSH and CDR2 LQKENI. V shed 6 bases and J 5 bases; nucleotides not matched to a gene: 10. The sequenced part of the CDR3 DNA is TGTGCCAGCTCCGACGGACTAGCGGATAGGAACAATGAG. Its translation: CASSDGLADRNNE. The whole CDR3 region reads CASSDGLADRNNEQFF.

This clone has only a few counts. The read falls 3 residues short of the CDR3 end, and the missing part is taken from the germline J gene. The chain combines TRBV7-8 with TRBJ2-7; 11 nucleotides agree with TRBD2. The germline V gene has CDR1 SGHVS and CDR2 FQNEAQ. The junction had 11 bases not matched to a gene; V was cut back by 5 bases and J by 5 bases. The CDR3 is made up of 16 amino acids. The chain's CDR3 is CASSAQTSGAFHEQYF. CDR3 DNA (partial): TGTGCCAGCAGCGCCCAGACTAGCGGGGCCTTCCACGAG.

In the case of this clone: The read finishes 3 residues shy of the CDR3 end, and the germline J gene is used to complete it. The chain is built from TRBV7-8 and TRBJ2-1, with D perhaps TRBD1 (7 bases). Germline V gene lookup returns CDR1 SGHVS and CDR2 FQNEAQ. The CDR3 length is 17 residues. The V end was cut by 0 bases, the J end by 7 bases, with 19 bases between. CDR3 DNA, as far as it was read: TGTGCCAGCAGCTTAGCAGGGGGCGGGACTCGAGGGAATGAG. Translation: CASSLAGGGTRGNE. In full, the CDR3 is CASSLAGGGTRGNEQFF.

As concerns this clone: The CDR3 end lies 3 residues beyond the end of the read and is filled in from the germline J gene. The chain uses TRBV2 and TRBJ2-7; TRBD1 matches at 8 bases. Trimming cost V 6 bases and J 6 bases; bases outside gene matches: 7. This CDR3 has 13 residues. Germline CDR1 and CDR2: SNHLY and FYNNEI. The CDR3 reads CASRSQGAGEQYF. CDR3 DNA, as far as it was read: TGTGCCAGCAGATCTCAGGGGGCAGGCGAG.

This clone was found many times. The read finishes 3 residues shy of the CDR3 end, and the germline J gene is used to complete it. V is TRBV5-6 and J is TRBJ2-2; TRBD1 matches at 9 bases. J lost 8 bases, V lost 4 bases, and 6 bases had no gene match. The germline V gene encodes CDR1 SGHDT and CDR2 YYEEEE. The CDR3 sequence is 14 residues long. CDR3 bases read: TGTGCCAGCAGCCTGGGACAGGGAGCGGGGGAG. It yields the protein CASSLGQGAGE. In full, the CDR3 is CASSLGQGAGELFF.

This clone was detected a few times. The read comes to an end 3 residues before the CDR3 does, leaving the germline J gene to fill in the end. This chain joins TRBV11-2 and TRBJ2-5; maybe TRBD1 (5 bases). CDR1 is SGHAT and CDR2 is FQNNGV in the germline V gene. Trimming shortened V by 8 bases and J by 2 bases, and 15 bases separated the two germline ends. The CDR3 has 14 residues. Incomplete CDR3 DNA: TGTGCCAGCCAAAAAGGGGCGGCTCAAGAGACC. Translating gives CASQKGAAQET. The complete CDR3 sequence is CASQKGAAQETQYF. Full variable domain (outside the CDR3, taken from reference TRBV11-2 and TRBJ2-5): EAGVAQSPRYKIIEKRQSVAFWCNPISGHATLYWYQQILGQGPKLLIQFQNNGVVDDSQLPKDRFSAERLKGVDSTLKIQPAKLEDSAVYLCASQKGAAQETQYFGPGTRLLVL.

This clone was recorded many times. The missing CDR3 end, 3 residues past where the read stops, is filled in from the germline J gene. This chain uses TRBV5-1 with TRBJ2-6, with D perhaps TRBD1 or TRBD2 (5 bases each). The CDR3 consists of 17 residues. The germline V gene has CDR1 SGHRS and CDR2 YFSETQ. Deletions cut 4 bases from V and 3 bases from J, with 17 bases between. This CDR3 reads CASSLDSHGGGANVLTF. The DNA read from the CDR3 is TGCGCCAGCAGCCTAGACAGTCACGGAGGTGGGGCCAACGTC.

This clone was seen a handful of times. The read finishes 3 residues shy of the CDR3 end, and the germline J gene is used to complete it. This chain links TRBV18 with TRBJ1-2; maybe TRBD1 (6 bases). With 6 bases removed from V and 4 bases from J, the gap between germline ends came to 27 bases. The CDR3 runs 18 residues. Germline V gene lookup returns CDR1 KGHSH and CDR2 LQKENI. CDR3 in amino acids: CASSPILLLDSKSYGYTF. The sequenced part of the CDR3 DNA is TGTGCCAGCTCTCCTATTCTCCTCCTGGACAGCAAATCCTATGGC.

By frequency in the sample, this clone is medium-sized. The read falls 3 residues short of the CDR3 end, and the missing part is taken from the germline J gene. The V and J genes are TRBV19 and TRBJ1-5; 9 positions match TRBD1. Germline V gene data show CDR1 as LNHDA and CDR2 as SQIVND (reference sequence). The CDR3 totals 15 residues. Trimming cost V 6 bases and J 7 bases; bases outside gene matches: 10. The CDR3 region is CASSISGTGKQPQHF. The DNA read from the CDR3 is TGTGCCAGTAGCATCTCCGGGACAGGGAAACAGCCC. Combining the CDR3 with reference TRBV19 and TRBJ1-5 gives the whole variable domain DGGITQSPKYLFRKEGQNVTLSCEQNLNHDAMYWYRQDPGQGLRLIYYSQIVNDFQKGDIAEGYSVSREKKESFPLTVTSAQKNPTAFYLCASSISGTGKQPQHFGDGTRLSIL.

There are many counts of this clone. The missing CDR3 end, 3 residues past where the read stops, is filled in from the germline J gene. The rearrangement uses TRBV6-2 or TRBV6-3 and TRBJ2-2; tentatively, D is TRBD2 (6 bases). Between the trimmed V and J ends, which lost 2 bases and 1 base, there was a span of 8 bases. Germline lookup yields CDR1 MNHEY and CDR2 SVGEGT. This CDR3 contains 15 residues. CDR3 DNA (partial): TGTGCCAGCAGTTACGTAGCGGAGAACACCGGGGAG. It yields the protein CASSYVAENTGE. The CDR3, in full, reads CASSYVAENTGELFF.

This clone has more than one count but fewer than ten. The CDR3 end lies 3 residues beyond the end of the read and is filled in from the germline J gene. The J gene is TRBJ2-7, the V gene TRBV19; TRBD2 aligns across 8 bases. Germline V gene data show CDR1 as LNHDA and CDR2 as SQIVND (reference sequence). V dropped 5 bases and J dropped 2; count of bases not matched to a gene: 8. The CDR3 sequence is 15 residues long. The sequenced part of the CDR3 DNA is TGTGCCAGTAGTCCACTAGCGGCCGCCGCCTACGAG. Translated: CASSPLAAAAYE. The full CDR3 reads CASSPLAAAAYEQYF.

This clone was counted between two and nine times. From the germline J gene comes the end of the CDR3, since the read stops 3 residues before it. The chain links TRBV18 to TRBJ2-7; 8 positions match TRBD1. Germline lookup yields CDR1 KGHSH and CDR2 LQKENI. This CDR3 has 15 residues. Losses at the gene ends were 3 bases for V and 4 bases for J; bases not matched to a gene: 8. The CDR3 region is CASSPGQGKAYEQYF. Partial CDR3 DNA: TGTGCCAGCTCACCCGGACAGGGAAAAGCTTACGAG.

This clone was seen only a few times. Sequencing ends 3 residues short of the CDR3 end; the germline J gene provides the rest. This rearrangement joins TRBV19 to TRBJ1-5; D not resolved. The CDR3 covers 17 residues. V lost 1 base to trimming and J lost 4 bases, with 17 bases between them. CDR1 is LNHDA and CDR2 is SQIVND in the germline V gene (reference sequence). CDR3 DNA (partial): TGTGCCAGTAGTATAGGATCGAGGCCGCCAGTGAATCAGCCC. Its protein is CASSIGSRPPVNQP. The complete CDR3 protein is CASSIGSRPPVNQPQHF.

At least ten counts were recorded for this clone. The sequenced fragment ends 3 residues before the CDR3 boundary, so the rest is inferred from the germline J gene. The V call is TRBV7-9, the J call TRBJ2-7; 10 nucleotides agree with TRBD1. The J segment lost 2 bases and the V segment lost 5 bases, leaving 6 bases of the junction unmatched. Germline CDR1 SEHNR, CDR2 FQNEAQ (reference sequence). The CDR3 is 15 residues long. The CDR3: CASSPMGTGAYEQYF. Partial CDR3 DNA: TGTGCCAGCAGCCCGATGGGGACAGGGGCCTACGAG.

Comments on this clone: The read terminates 3 residues before the CDR3 end, so the remaining end is supplied by the germline J gene. The chain combines TRBV7-9 with TRBJ2-7, with D maybe TRBD1 (6 bases). Germline values: CDR1 SEHNR, CDR2 FQNEAQ (reference sequence). This CDR3 contains 13 residues. The ends were cut back, 5 bases at V and 6 bases at J, with 14 bases in the middle. Incomplete CDR3 DNA: TGTGCCAGCAGCAAAACGACAGGCGGCGAG. It is translated as CASSKTTGGE. The whole CDR3 reads CASSKTTGGEQYF.

Only a few counts were recorded for this clone. The DNA ends 3 residues before the CDR3 does, and the rest of the CDR3 is filled in from the germline J gene. This chain joins TRBV5-1 and TRBJ2-1; TRBD2 aligns across 8 bases. Germline lookup yields CDR1 SGHRS and CDR2 YFSETQ. This CDR3 is 14 amino acids long. Unmatched junction bases numbered 3, after V lost 3 bases and J lost 4 bases. The CDR3 loop is CASSSQREYNEQFF. The DNA read from the CDR3 is TGCGCCAGCAGCTCCCAGCGGGAGTACAATGAG.

This clone has at least ten counts. With the read ending 3 residues before the CDR3 end, the germline J gene is used to fill in that end. The J gene is TRBJ2-3, the V gene TRBV18, with D possibly matching TRBD1 (6 bases). Trimming left V 1 base short and J 2 bases short, with 10 bases between. Germline V gene sequence: CDR1 KGHSH, CDR2 LQKENI. This CDR3 comprises 15 residues. Incomplete CDR3 DNA: TGTGCCAGCTCACCACTGACAGGAGCCACAGATACG. It encodes CASSPLTGATDT. Given in full, the CDR3 is CASSPLTGATDTQYF.

This clone was seen at least ten times. The CDR3 extends 3 residues past the end of the read, so its final part is completed from the germline J gene. The chain uses TRBV24-1 and TRBJ2-1; 13 bases align to TRBD2. The CDR3 runs 16 residues. V lost 8 bases to trimming and J lost 9 bases; unmatched junction nucleotides: 12. Per germline, CDR1 KGHDR and CDR2 SFDVKD. The CDR3 spells CATTPSTSGRSGEQFF. Incomplete CDR3 DNA: TGTGCCACCACTCCCTCGACTAGCGGGAGGTCCGGTGAG.